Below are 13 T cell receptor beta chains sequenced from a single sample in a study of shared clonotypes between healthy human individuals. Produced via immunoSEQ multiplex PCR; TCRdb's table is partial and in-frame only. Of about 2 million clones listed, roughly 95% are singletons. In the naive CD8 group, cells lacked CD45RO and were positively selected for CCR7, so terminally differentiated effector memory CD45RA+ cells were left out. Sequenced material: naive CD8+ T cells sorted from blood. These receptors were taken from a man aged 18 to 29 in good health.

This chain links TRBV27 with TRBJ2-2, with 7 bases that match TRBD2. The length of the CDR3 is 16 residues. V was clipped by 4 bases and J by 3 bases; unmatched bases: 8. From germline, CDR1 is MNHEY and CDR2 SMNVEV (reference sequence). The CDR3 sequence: CASSSLAGYHTGELFF. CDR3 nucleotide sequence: TGTGCCAGCAGTTCGTTAGCGGGCTACCACACCGGGGAGCTGTTTTTT.

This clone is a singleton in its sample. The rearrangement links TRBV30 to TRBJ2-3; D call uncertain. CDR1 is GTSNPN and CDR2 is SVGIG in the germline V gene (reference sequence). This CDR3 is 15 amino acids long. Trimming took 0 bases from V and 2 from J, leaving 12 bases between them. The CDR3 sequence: CAWSVSQPYTDTQYF. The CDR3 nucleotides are TGTGCCTGGAGTGTGTCCCAGCCATACACAGATACGCAGTATTTT. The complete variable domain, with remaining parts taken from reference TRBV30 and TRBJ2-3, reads SQTIHQWPATLVQPVGSPLSLECTVEGTSNPNLYWYRQAAGRGLQLLFYSVGIGQISSEVPQNLSASRPQDRQFILSSKKLLLSDSGFYLCAWSVSQPYTDTQYFGPGTRLTVL.

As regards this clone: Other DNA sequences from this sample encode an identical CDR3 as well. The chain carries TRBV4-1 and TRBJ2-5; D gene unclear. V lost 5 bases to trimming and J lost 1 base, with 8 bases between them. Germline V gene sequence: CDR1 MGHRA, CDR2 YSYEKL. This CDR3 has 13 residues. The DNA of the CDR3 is TGCGCCAGCAGCAGGCTATTCCAAGAGACCCAGTACTTC. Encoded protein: CASSRLFQETQYF.

This chain's CDR3 is CASSGGRGHYTGELFF. The DNA of the CDR3 is TGTGCCAGCAGTGGGGGCCGGGGGCATTACACCGGGGAGCTGTTTTTT. The V call is TRBV2, the J call TRBJ2-2, with D tentatively TRBD1 or TRBD2 (6 bases each). The V end was cut by 4 bases, the J end by 3 bases, with 15 bases between. CDR1 and CDR2 (germline): SNHLY, FYNNEI. This CDR3 region has 16 residues. The full variable domain, rest sourced from reference TRBV2 and TRBJ2-2, is EPEVTQTPSHQVTQMGQEVILRCVPISNHLYFYWYRQILGQKVEFLVSFYNNEISEKSEIFDDQFSVERPDGSNFTLKIRSTKLEDSAMYFCASSGGRGHYTGELFFGEGSRLTVL.

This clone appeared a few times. The CDR3 protein is CASSWVRGSEAFF. The CDR3 bases are TGTGCCAGCAGCTGGGTACGGGGCTCTGAAGCTTTCTTT. The chain uses TRBV11-2 and TRBJ1-1; tentative D call: TRBD1 (5 bases). Trimming removed 4 bases from V and 6 bases from J, with 12 bases in between. Per the germline V gene, CDR1 is SGHAT and CDR2 is FQNNGV. The CDR3 contains 13 residues.

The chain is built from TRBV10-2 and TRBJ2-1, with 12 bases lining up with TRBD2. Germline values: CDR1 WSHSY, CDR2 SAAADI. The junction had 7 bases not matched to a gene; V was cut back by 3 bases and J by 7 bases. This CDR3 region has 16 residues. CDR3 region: CASSDLGTSGLNEQFF. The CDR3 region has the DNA TGCGCCAGCAGTGACCTCGGGACTAGCGGGTTAAATGAGCAGTTCTTC.

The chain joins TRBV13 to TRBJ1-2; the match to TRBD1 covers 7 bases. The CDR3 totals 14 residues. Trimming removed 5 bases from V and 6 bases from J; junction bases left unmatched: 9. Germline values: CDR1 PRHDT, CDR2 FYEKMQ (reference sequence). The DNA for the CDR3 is TGTGCCAGCAGCCAGCCAGATACAGGGGATGGCTACACCTTC. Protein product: CASSQPDTGDGYTF. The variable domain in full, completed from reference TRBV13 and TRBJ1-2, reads AAGVIQSPRHLIKEKRETATLKCYPIPRHDTVYWYQQGPGQDPQFLISFYEKMQSDKGSIPDRFSAQQFSDYHSELNMSSLELGDSALYFCASSQPDTGDGYTFGSGTRLTVV.

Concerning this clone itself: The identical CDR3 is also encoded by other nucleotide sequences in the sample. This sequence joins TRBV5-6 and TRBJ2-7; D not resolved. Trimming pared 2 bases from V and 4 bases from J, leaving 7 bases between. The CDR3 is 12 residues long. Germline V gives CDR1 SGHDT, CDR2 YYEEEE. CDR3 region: CASSFGSYEQYF. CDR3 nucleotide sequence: TGTGCCAGCAGCTTCGGATCATACGAGCAGTACTTC.

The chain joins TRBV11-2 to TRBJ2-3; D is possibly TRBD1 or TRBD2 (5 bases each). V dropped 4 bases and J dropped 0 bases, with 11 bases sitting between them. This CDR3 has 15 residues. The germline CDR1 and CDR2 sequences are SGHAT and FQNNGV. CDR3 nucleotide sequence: TGTGCCAGCAGCTCGGGACCTCCTAGCACAGATACGCAGTATTTT. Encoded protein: CASSSGPPSTDTQYF.

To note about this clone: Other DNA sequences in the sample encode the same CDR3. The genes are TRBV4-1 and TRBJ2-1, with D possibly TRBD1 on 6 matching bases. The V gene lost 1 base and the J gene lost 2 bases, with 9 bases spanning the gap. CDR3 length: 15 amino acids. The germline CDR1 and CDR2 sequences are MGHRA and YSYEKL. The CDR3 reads CASSQVGAPYNEQFF. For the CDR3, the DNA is TGCGCCAGCAGCCAAGTGGGGGCACCCTACAATGAGCAGTTCTTC.

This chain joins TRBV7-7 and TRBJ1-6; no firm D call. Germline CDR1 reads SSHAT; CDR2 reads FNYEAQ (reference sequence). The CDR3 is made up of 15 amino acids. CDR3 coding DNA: TGTGCTAGCTCCTTCCTGGGCTCCTATAATTCACCCCTCCACTTT. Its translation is CASSFLGSYNSPLHF.

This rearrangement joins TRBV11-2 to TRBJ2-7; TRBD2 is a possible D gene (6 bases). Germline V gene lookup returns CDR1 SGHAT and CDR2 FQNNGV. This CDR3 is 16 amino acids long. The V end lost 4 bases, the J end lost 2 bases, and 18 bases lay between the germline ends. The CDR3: CASSSHEVAETYEQYF. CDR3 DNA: TGTGCCAGCAGCTCCCATGAGGTAGCGGAAACCTACGAGCAGTACTTC.

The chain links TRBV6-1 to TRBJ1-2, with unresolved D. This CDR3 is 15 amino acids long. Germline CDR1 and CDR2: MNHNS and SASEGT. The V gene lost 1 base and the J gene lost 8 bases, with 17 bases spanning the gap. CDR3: CASSEGSTPSWGYTF. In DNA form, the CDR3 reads TGTGCCAGCAGTGAAGGGTCTACCCCGTCATGGGGCTACACCTTC.